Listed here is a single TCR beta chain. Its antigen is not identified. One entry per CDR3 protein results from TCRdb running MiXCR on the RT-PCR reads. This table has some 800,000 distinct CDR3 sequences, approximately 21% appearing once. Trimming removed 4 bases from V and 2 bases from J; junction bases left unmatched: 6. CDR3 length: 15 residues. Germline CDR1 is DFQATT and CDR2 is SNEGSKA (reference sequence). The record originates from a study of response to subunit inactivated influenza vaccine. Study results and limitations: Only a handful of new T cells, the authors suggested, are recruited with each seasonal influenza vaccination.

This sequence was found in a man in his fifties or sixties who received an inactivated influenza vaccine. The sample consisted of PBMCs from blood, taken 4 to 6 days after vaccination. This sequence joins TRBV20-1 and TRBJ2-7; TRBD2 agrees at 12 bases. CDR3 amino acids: CSAKRTSGTAYEQYF. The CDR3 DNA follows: TGCAGTGCTAAAAGGACTAGCGGGACAGCCTACGAGCAGTACTTC.